Each of the 2 T cell receptor beta chains below was sequenced from the same sample in a study of blood T cell repertoires in COVID-19. TCRdb's table, derived via immunoSEQ multiplex PCR, lists solely in-frame clones and lacks some. The sample records 220,000 or so clones, around 83% being singletons. Sequenced: peripheral blood. These receptors all stem from a middle-aged man who had recovered from COVID-19.

The rearrangement links TRBV27 to TRBJ1-1; no clear D gene. The length of the CDR3 is 15 residues. V lost 2 bases, J lost 0 bases, and 10 bases lay in between. Per the germline V gene, CDR1 is MNHEY and CDR2 is SMNVEV (reference sequence). The CDR3 spells CASSLMQAMNTEAFF. CDR3 sequence (DNA): TGTGCCAGCAGTTTAATGCAGGCTATGAACACTGAAGCTTTCTTT.

The chain combines TRBV5-8 with TRBJ2-1; a weak D match, TRBD2 (6 bases). Germline-derived CDR1 and CDR2 are SGHTS and YDEGEE. The CDR3 loop spans 15 amino acids. Trimming pared 4 bases from V and 0 bases from J, leaving 11 bases between. The chain's CDR3 is CASSGGTSSYNEQFF. DNA for the CDR3: TGTGCCAGCAGCGGCGGGACGAGCTCCTACAATGAGCAGTTCTTC.